This TCR beta chain was identified in a study of T cell clones after liver transplantation. Across the whole study: Graft-donor-reactive sequences were compared with third-party-reactive TCRbeta sequences from pre-transplant mixed lymphocyte reactions. Apart from a few HCV-positive recipients, transplants were for non-autoimmune, non-viral reasons. Timepoints were pre-transplant, pre-withdrawal, and after withdrawal was completed or failed.

Germline CDR1 is SGHTA and CDR2 is FQGNSA. V was cut by 5 bases and J by 6 bases, with 9 bases left in between. The CDR3 contains 12 residues. Libraries were prepared by immunoSEQ multiplex PCR; TCRdb keeps only in-frame clonotypes and omits some of them. The table lists fewer than 45,000 clones, about 86% of them singletons. The sequence was collected from a human patient who received a liver transplant. Some T cells may trace back to the graft donor. The material was CD4+ T cells from blood, obtained 24 months after liver transplant. The chain has TRBV7-2 and TRBJ2-3; no definite D call. The CDR3 DNA reads TGTGCCAGCAGCCCTTTCCTTGATACGCAGTATTTT. Amino acid sequence: CASSPFLDTQYF.